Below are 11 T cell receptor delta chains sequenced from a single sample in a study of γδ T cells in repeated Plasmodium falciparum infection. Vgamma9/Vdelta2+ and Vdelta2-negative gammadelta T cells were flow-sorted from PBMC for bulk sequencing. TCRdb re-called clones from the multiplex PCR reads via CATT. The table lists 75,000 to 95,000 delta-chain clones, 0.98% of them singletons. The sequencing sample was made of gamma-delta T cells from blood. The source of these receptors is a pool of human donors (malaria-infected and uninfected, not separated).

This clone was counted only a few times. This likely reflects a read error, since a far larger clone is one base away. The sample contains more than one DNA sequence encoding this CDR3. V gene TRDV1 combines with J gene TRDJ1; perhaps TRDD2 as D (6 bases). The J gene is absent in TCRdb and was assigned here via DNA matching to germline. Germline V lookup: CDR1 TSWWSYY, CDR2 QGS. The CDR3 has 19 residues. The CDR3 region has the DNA TGCGCTCTTGGGGAACTTCCTCCCTCCCTCATGCTTCCCGAGAGGGGACTCATCTTT. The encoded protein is CALGELPPSLMLPERGLIF.

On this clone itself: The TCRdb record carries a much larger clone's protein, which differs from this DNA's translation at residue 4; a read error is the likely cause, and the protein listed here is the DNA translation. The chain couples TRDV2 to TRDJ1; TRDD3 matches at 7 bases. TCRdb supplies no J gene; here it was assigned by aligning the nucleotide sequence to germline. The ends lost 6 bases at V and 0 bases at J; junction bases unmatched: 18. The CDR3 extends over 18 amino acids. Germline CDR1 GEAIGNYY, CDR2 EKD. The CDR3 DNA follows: TGTGCCTGTAACCAAAATGGCCCAACTGGGGTGGACACCGATAAACTCATCTTT. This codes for CACNQNGPTGVDTDKLIF.

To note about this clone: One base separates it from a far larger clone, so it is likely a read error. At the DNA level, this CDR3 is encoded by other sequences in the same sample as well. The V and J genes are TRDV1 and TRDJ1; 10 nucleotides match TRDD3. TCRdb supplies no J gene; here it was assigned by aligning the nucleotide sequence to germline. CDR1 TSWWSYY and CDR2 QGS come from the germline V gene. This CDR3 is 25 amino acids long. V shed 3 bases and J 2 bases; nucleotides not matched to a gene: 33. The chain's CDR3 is CALGDSPTTEPQPRTGGLPTDKLIF. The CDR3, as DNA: TGTGCTCTTGGGGACTCTCCTACAACGGAACCCCAACCCCGTACTGGGGGATTACCGACCGATAAACTCATCTTT.

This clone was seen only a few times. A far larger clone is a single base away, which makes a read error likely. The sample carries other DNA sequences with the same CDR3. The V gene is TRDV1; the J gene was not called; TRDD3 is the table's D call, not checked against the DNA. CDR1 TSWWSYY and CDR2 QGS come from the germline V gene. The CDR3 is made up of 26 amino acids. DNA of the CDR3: TGTGCTCTTGGGGAACTGTTCGGGGGGCCAGTCTTGACTGCGTACTGGGGGTTACCTTACACCGATAAGCTCATCTTT. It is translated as CALGELFGGPVLTAYWGLPYTDKLIF.

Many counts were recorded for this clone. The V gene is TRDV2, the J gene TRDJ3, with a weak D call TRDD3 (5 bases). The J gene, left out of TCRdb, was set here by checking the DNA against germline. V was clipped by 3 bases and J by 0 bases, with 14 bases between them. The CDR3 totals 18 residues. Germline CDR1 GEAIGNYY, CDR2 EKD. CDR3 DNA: TGTGCCTGTGACCCGGCGGGGGCAGCCTCCTGGGACACCCGACAGATGTTTTTC. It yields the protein CACDPAGAASWDTRQMFF.

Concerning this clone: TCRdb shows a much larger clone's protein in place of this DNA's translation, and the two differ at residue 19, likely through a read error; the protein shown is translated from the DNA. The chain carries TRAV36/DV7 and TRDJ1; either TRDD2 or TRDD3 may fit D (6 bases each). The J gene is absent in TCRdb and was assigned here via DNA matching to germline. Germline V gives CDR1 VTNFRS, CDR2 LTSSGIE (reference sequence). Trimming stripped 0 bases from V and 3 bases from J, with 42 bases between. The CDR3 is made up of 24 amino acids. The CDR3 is CAVEVQNPTPALMGVYMYADKLIF. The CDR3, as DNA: TGTGCTGTGGAGGTTCAGAATCCTACCCCGGCCTTGATGGGGGTCTATATGTACGCCGATAAACTCATCTTT.

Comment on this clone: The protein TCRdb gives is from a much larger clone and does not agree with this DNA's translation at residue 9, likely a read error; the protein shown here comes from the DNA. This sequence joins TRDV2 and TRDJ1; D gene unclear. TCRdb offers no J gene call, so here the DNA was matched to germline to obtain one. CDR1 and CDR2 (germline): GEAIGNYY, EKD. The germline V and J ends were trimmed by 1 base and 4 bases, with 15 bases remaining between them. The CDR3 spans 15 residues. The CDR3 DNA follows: TGTGCCTGTGACACACTTTCCGAGCCCGGCGATAAACTCATCTTT. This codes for CACDTLSEPGDKLIF.

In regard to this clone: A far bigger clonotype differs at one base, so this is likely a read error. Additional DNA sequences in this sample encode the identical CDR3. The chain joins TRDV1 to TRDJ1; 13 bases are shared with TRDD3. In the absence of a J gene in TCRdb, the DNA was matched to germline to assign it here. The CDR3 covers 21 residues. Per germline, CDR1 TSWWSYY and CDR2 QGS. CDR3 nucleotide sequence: TGTGCCCTGCAGTCGGGGCCTCCGTTTACTGGGGGATACGCGTACACCGATAAACTCATCTTT. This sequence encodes CALQSGPPFTGGYAYTDKLIF.

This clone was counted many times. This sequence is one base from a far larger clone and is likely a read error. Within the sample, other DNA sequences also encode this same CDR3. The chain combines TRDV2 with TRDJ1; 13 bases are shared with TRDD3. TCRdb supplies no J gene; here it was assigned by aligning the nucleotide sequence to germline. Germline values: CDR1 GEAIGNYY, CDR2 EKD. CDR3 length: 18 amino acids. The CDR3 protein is CACDTLLLGDTKTDKLIF. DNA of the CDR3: TGTGCCTGCGACACCTTGTTACTGGGGGATACGAAGACCGATAAACTCATCTTT.

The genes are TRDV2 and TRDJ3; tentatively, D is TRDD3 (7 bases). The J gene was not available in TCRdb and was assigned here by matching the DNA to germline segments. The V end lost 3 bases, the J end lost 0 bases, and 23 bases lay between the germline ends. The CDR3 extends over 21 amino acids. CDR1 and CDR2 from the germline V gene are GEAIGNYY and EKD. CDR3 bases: TGTGCCTGTGACGCTCCTACAAGTTGGGGGACAGACTCCTGGGACACCCGACAGATGTTTTTC. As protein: CACDAPTSWGTDSWDTRQMFF.

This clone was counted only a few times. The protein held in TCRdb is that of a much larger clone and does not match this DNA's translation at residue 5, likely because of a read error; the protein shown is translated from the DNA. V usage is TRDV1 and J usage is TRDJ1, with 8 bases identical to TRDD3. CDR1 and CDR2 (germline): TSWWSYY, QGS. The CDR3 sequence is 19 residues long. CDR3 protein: CALGKLVAPRGIGTDKLIF. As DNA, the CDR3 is TGTGCTCTTGGGAAACTAGTCGCCCCTCGGGGGATAGGGACCGATAAACTCATCTTT.